The sequence of this T cell receptor (beta chain) was determined in a study of neurological immune-mediated disorders (dated by TCRdb to the late 2010s). Concerning the study at large: Using UMI-based sequencing, the study compared peripheral blood TCR-beta repertoires from patients with HTLV-I-associated myelopathy (HAM/TSP), patients with multiple sclerosis, and healthy controls. Longitudinal HAM/TSP and healthy donors had 3 time-points each (about 3-45 month intervals). The roughly 100 TCR-beta libraries covered PBMC samples along with longitudinal samples, technical triplicates, and paired sorted CD4+ and CD8+ T-cell subsets. The cohort included approximately 68 subjects: approximately 14 with HAM/TSP, around 34 with multiple sclerosis, and roughly 20 healthy controls.

What the time point label conveys for this sample: longitudinal time-point 2. Unsorted PBMC libraries were generated from 2 million PBMCs stored in RNAlater at -80 °C until RNA extraction. PBMCs were separated from peripheral blood using Ficoll-Hypaque density gradient centrifugation and then cryopreserved in liquid nitrogen. This clonotype was detected ten times or more. Its antigen is not yet known. Base quality data are lacking; no much larger clone is found one base away. Cut back by 1 base and 3 bases, the V and J ends lie 12 bases apart. CDR1 and CDR2 (LGHNA, YSLEER) derive from the germline V gene. The CDR3 contains 15 residues, cysteine and phenylalanine counted. Only the CDR3 DNA is retained, 45 bases long and in frame from the first base. cDNA was synthesized by template-switch 5'RACE using a primer with a 10-nucleotide random unique molecular identifier that tagged each TCR transcript. Each sequencing run produced over 160 million TCR-beta sequences covering 15-18 subjects. Total RNA was extracted with the RNeasy kit. Using the KAPA Real-time Library Amplification kit, TCR-beta VDJ regions were amplified with primers for the TCR constant region and the 5'RACE anchor. Sample indexes and Illumina adaptors were added in a first PCR, and a second PCR then increased library yield. After Ampure bead purification, the roughly 650 bp TCR product was size-selected on a 2% E-gel SizeSelection system. Before pooling, libraries had their quality checked on a Bioanalyzer, their concentration measured with Qubit, and their quantity determined with the Kapa Library Quantification kit. Libraries were sequenced paired-end 2 x 150 bp on an Illumina HiSeq 2500. To increase sequence diversity, about 24-32% phiX was spiked into each library pool. The published analysis was carried out like this. Quality-filtered reads were processed with the UMI-based MiGEC pipeline, which removed over 80% of raw TCR sequences during error correction. IMGT germline references were used for alignment of VDJ genes, and clonotypes were defined by a unique CDR3 amino acid sequence together with V-J genes. Clonal expansion, Shannon diversity and CDR3 relatedness were evaluated with VDJtools (CalcPairwiseDistances, ClusterSamples), while phylogenetic trees were built in CLCbio workbench. Expanded clones were defined as having at least 8 unique UMIs, based on coefficient-of-variation modelling across technical triplicates. TCRdb reran the public reads through fastp at Q25 and MiXCR, keeping productive beta chains. Rows are combined by CDR3 protein, so each entry shows the most common genes and DNA. The V and J calls shown here were made by TCRdb, not taken from the authors' results. The sample yields around 50,000 distinct CDR3 sequences; about an eighth were counted once. Of the sample, roughly 4.8% falls within the top ten clones.

Broader findings and caveats from the paper: Expanded clones from different subjects shared no identical CDR3 amino acid sequences, which suggests that TCR-beta repertoires were private in all groups. TCR clonal expansion was highest in HAM/TSP patients and lowest in MS patients, with MS patients falling below even healthy controls.

The sequenced sample was PBMCs. The origin of this receptor is a male donor with HTLV-1-associated myelopathy (HAM/TSP). Recombination linked TRBV4-3 to TRBJ1-1, with the identity of the D gene unclear. The nucleotides read TGCGCCAGCAGCCAAGGGGGTAGTAGAGACACTGAAGCTTTCTTT. Its translation reads: CASSQGGSRDTEAFF.